These 20 T cell receptor beta chains were sequenced from one sample in a study of T cell repertoires in aging, cancer and after chemotherapy. Peripheral blood genomic DNA, not sorted cells or RNA, was the template. A mixed TRB-A/B primer pool amplified rearranged TRB by multiplex touch-down PCR. One entry per CDR3 protein, called by TCRdb with MiXCR from the multiplex PCR reads. The repertoire has several thousand distinct CDR3 sequences, under 40% of them found once; the top ten carry about 45%. The sequenced sample was blood. These receptors originate from a human donor with a blood cancer.

This clonotype was observed a few times. The rearrangement links TRBV6-2 or TRBV6-3 to TRBJ2-7; a possible D gene is TRBD1 (5 bases). The CDR3 is made up of 14 amino acids. The germline gives CDR1 MNHEY, CDR2 SVGEGT. V lost 6 bases and J 4 bases, leaving 16 bases between the germline ends. The CDR3 region has the DNA TGTGCCAGCAGCCGGAGCCTAGGGGCGTACGAGCAGTACTTC. Protein product: CASSRSLGAYEQYF.

This clonotype was recorded once. This chain links TRBV20-1 with TRBJ2-5; 8 nucleotides line up with TRBD2. Trimming cost V 1 base and J 0 bases; bases outside gene matches: 7. The CDR3 totals 16 residues. CDR1 is DFQATT, CDR2 SNEGSKA, per germline (reference sequence). As DNA, the CDR3 is TGCAGTGCTAGAGGGGAGGCGGGAGGAAACCAAGAGACCCAGTACTTC. This sequence encodes CSARGEAGGNQETQYF.

The CDR3 is CASSPSVGGRYEQYF. The DNA for the CDR3 is TGTGCCAGCAGCCCAAGTGTGGGGGGCCGGTACGAGCAGTACTTC. This chain links TRBV27 with TRBJ2-7; D possibly matches TRBD1 or TRBD2 (6 bases each). V dropped 6 bases and J dropped 4 bases, with 19 bases sitting between them. The CDR3 has 15 amino acids. Germline V gene data show CDR1 as MNHEY and CDR2 as SMNVEV (reference sequence).

This clonotype is medium-sized in the sample. The V call is TRBV29-1, the J call TRBJ2-1, with D tentatively TRBD1 (6 bases). Germline lookup yields CDR1 SQVTM and CDR2 ANQGSEA. Trimming took 8 bases from V and 9 from J, leaving 14 bases between them. The CDR3 spans 11 residues. The CDR3 here is CSILRDTEQFF. For the CDR3, the DNA is TGCAGCATTCTACGGGACACTGAGCAGTTCTTC.

This chain joins TRBV28 and TRBJ2-5; 11 nucleotides align to TRBD2. The CDR3 loop spans 15 amino acids. Per the germline V gene, CDR1 is MDHEN and CDR2 is SYDVKM. Trimming cost V 5 bases and J 3 bases; bases outside gene matches: 5. This CDR3 reads CASSPGTSGKETQYF. The CDR3 DNA is TGTGCCAGCAGTCCCGGGACTAGCGGCAAAGAGACCCAGTACTTC.

J is TRBJ2-3 and V is TRBV28, with 10 bases identical to TRBD2. This CDR3 is built from 14 residues. CDR1 and CDR2 (germline): MDHEN, SYDVKM. The J segment lost 11 bases and the V segment lost 6 bases, leaving 11 bases of the junction unmatched. The CDR3 DNA reads TGTGCCAGCAGACCGACCCCCCTAGCGGGGGTGCAGTATTTT. Translation: CASRPTPLAGVQYF.

This clonotype was seen only a few times. The genes are TRBV6-4 and TRBJ2-1; D uncertain. CDR3 size: 13 residues. The germline V gene has CDR1 MRHNA and CDR2 SNTAGT. V was clipped by 9 bases and J by 5 bases, with 14 bases between them. The CDR3 bases are TGTGCCAGTTCCGTTGAGGAGAACAATGAGCAGTTCTTC. Its protein is CASSVEENNEQFF.

This clonotype showed up just a few times. The V gene is TRBV6-1, the J gene TRBJ2-1, with 10 bases aligning to TRBD1. This CDR3 region has 15 residues. V gave up 4 bases and J gave up 9 bases; unmatched junction bases: 9. From germline, CDR1 is MNHNS and CDR2 SASEGT. Here the CDR3 DNA reads TGTGCCAGCAGTGGGAGGACAGGGGGGTTTGGTGAGCAGTTCTTC. It translates to CASSGRTGGFGEQFF.

There are a few counts of this clonotype. J is TRBJ2-7 and V is TRBV6-4; 9 nucleotides align to TRBD2. V lost 2 bases and J lost 0; bases outside the gene matches: 8. CDR3 length: 17 amino acids. Germline CDR1 MRHNA, CDR2 SNTAGT. For the CDR3, the DNA is TGTGCCAGCAGTGACGGGACTAGCCAACCGATCTCCTACGAGCAGTACTTC. This encodes CASSDGTSQPISYEQYF.

The V and J genes are TRBV5-1 and TRBJ2-2; D remains unclear. CDR3 length equals 15 residues. Germline CDR1 reads SGHRS; CDR2 reads YFSETQ. Trimming cost V 1 base and J 3 bases, with 10 bases left between them. Here the CDR3 reads CASSLLSQYTGELFF. CDR3 coding DNA: TGCGCCAGCAGCTTGCTTTCGCAGTACACCGGGGAGCTGTTTTTT.

In this sample, this clonotype turned up a few times. V is TRBV5-6 and J is TRBJ1-3; the D gene is possibly TRBD1 (5 bases). Germline CDR1 is SGHDT and CDR2 is YYEEEE. Trimming left V 3 bases short and J 3 bases short, with 10 bases between. This CDR3 has 14 residues. CDR3 bases: TGTGCCAGCAGCTACGGAGGGGATGGAAACACCATATATTTT. Amino acid sequence: CASSYGGDGNTIYF.

The chain employs TRBV19 and TRBJ1-1; 9 bases match TRBD1. Germline CDR1 LNHDA, CDR2 SQIVND (reference sequence). V lost 7 bases to trimming and J lost 4 bases; unmatched junction nucleotides: 4. The CDR3 runs to 13 residues. The CDR3 region is CASKQGAGTEAFF. In DNA, the CDR3 is TGTGCCAGTAAACAGGGGGCGGGCACTGAAGCTTTCTTT.

This clonotype was seen a handful of times. V usage is TRBV6-5 and J usage is TRBJ1-1; the D gene is possibly TRBD1 (5 bases). Trimming removed 0 bases from V and 7 bases from J, with 12 bases in between. The CDR3 runs 14 residues. Germline V gene sequence: CDR1 MNHEY, CDR2 SVGAGI. CDR3 sequence (DNA): TGTGCCAGCAGTTACTCGCATCAGGGACTTGAAGCTTTCTTT. This encodes CASSYSHQGLEAFF.

The chain uses TRBV7-6 and TRBJ2-5; the match to TRBD1 covers 10 bases. The CDR3 is made up of 17 amino acids. CDR1 and CDR2 (germline): SGHVS, FNYEAQ. The J segment lost 2 bases and the V segment lost 4 bases, leaving 10 bases of the junction unmatched. The chain's CDR3 is CASSYTRDRGPQETQYF. CDR3 coding DNA: TGTGCCAGCAGCTACACTCGGGACAGGGGACCTCAAGAGACCCAGTACTTC.

This chain links TRBV5-1 with TRBJ2-2; 10 bases are shared with TRBD2. V gave up 7 bases and J gave up 0 bases; unmatched junction bases: 3. The CDR3 sequence is 15 residues long. Germline loops: CDR1 SGHRS, CDR2 YFSETQ. The CDR3 sequence: CASGAGGANTGELFF. In DNA form, the CDR3 reads TGCGCCAGCGGAGCGGGAGGGGCGAACACCGGGGAGCTGTTTTTT.

About this clonotype: This may be a read error: a much more frequent sequence differs by one nucleotide. The chain combines TRBV29-1 with TRBJ2-1, with 8 positions matching TRBD2. Germline V gene lookup returns CDR1 SQVTM and CDR2 ANQGSEA. The CDR3 is made up of 11 amino acids. The DNA for the CDR3 is TGCAGCTTTGAACCGGGGGGGCAGCGGTTCTTC. It translates to CSFEPGGQRFF.

This sequence joins TRBV12-3 or TRBV12-4 and TRBJ1-2, with D hard to call. The V and J ends lost 1 base and 2 bases respectively, with 5 bases between them. This CDR3 comprises 13 residues. The CDR3: CASSLERNYGYTF. Written as DNA, the CDR3 is TGTGCCAGCAGTTTAGAGAGAAACTATGGCTACACCTTC.

This clonotype was found a few times. V usage is TRBV20-1 and J usage is TRBJ2-7, with D perhaps TRBD1 or TRBD2 (5 bases each). The CDR3 extends over 14 amino acids. Trimming pared 6 bases from V and 2 bases from J, leaving 17 bases between. The germline V gene has CDR1 DFQATT and CDR2 SNEGSKA (reference sequence). The CDR3 sequence: CSAKTGTATYEQYF. CDR3 coding DNA: TGCAGTGCCAAGACCGGGACCGCCACCTACGAGCAGTACTTC.

Sample share makes this clonotype hyperexpanded. J is TRBJ2-7 and V is TRBV19; D perhaps matches TRBD1 (6 bases). The CDR3 extends over 15 amino acids. Germline V CDR1 and CDR2: LNHDA, SQIVND (reference sequence). V lost 2 bases and J lost 3, with 14 bases in between. The DNA of the CDR3 is TGTGCCAGTAGTATATTTGCAGGGGAGAGCTACGAGCAGTACTTC. This translates into CASSIFAGESYEQYF.

Relative to its sample, this clonotype is medium-sized (0.01 to 0.1%). This chain uses TRBV29-1 with TRBJ1-6, with D tentatively TRBD1 (5 bases). Between the trimmed V and J ends, which lost 4 bases and 10 bases, there was a span of 14 bases. The CDR3 extends over 13 amino acids. Germline CDR1 reads SQVTM; CDR2 reads ANQGSEA. The CDR3 DNA is TGCAGCGTTGGGGATCGGGGCGGCTCACCCCTCCACTTT. Its translation is CSVGDRGGSPLHF.